The entry below gives a single T cell receptor (beta chain) sequence along with its context. As yet, its antigen is unknown. The assay was immunoSEQ multiplex PCR, and TCRdb's table has in-frame clones only and misses some. The sample contains around 1.1 million clones, around three quarters of which appear only once. This CDR3 has 15 amino acids. Germline CDR1 reads SGHTA; CDR2 reads FQGTGA. V was clipped by 2 bases and J by 0 bases, with 10 bases between them. This sample was taken from a study of shared clonotypes between healthy human individuals. Regarding the study as a whole: Larger estimated richness was generally seen in naive subsets than in memory subsets.

This chain uses TRBV7-3 with TRBJ2-5; possibly TRBD2 for D (5 bases). The clonotype comes from a young man in good health. Some clones in this sample may be carry-over from other donors' samples. Sequencing used memory CD4+ T cells from PBMCs. Subset noted: CD45RA-negative fraction. CDR3 in amino acids: CASSLGAADQETQYF. DNA for the CDR3: TGTGCCAGCAGCTTAGGAGCAGCGGACCAAGAGACCCAGTACTTC.